The 9 T cell receptor beta chains presented below share a single source sample, sequenced in a study of cytomegalovirus exposure and HLA in healthy donors. The PCR had 60 Vbeta and 13 Jbeta primers. TCRdb's copy holds only in-frame clones and misses some; the assay was immunoSEQ multiplex PCR. This sample has about 130,000 clones, with approximately 85% found just once. Sample: PBMCs. These receptors were obtained from a boy aged 5-17 years in good health and CMV-seronegative.

The chain employs TRBV10-1 and TRBJ2-5, with TRBD1 matching over 9 bases. The CDR3 is made up of 18 amino acids. Germline V gives CDR1 WNHNN, CDR2 SYGVQD (reference sequence). The junction had 17 bases not matched to a gene; V was cut back by 4 bases and J by 5 bases. The CDR3 bases are TGCGCCAGCAGTGGGGCACGGGACAGGGTGTCGACTAGGGAGACCCAGTACTTC. Protein: CASSGARDRVSTRETQYF.

This clone was observed a single time. The V gene is TRBV5-1, the J gene TRBJ2-7; 7 positions match TRBD1. V was clipped by 9 bases and J by 6 bases; unmatched bases: 18. The CDR3 length is 15 residues. Germline loops: CDR1 SGHRS, CDR2 YFSETQ. CDR3 sequence: CATNGFRDRALEQYF. For the CDR3, the DNA is TGCGCCACCAACGGGTTTCGAGACAGGGCTCTCGAGCAGTACTTC. Supplemented by reference TRBV5-1 and TRBJ2-7, the full variable domain reads KAGVTQTPRYLIKTRGQQVTLSCSPISGHRSVSWYQQTPGQGLQFLFEYFSETQRNKGNFPGRFSGRQFSNSRSEMNVSTLELGDSALYLCATNGFRDRALEQYFGPGTRLTVT.

V usage is TRBV29-1 and J usage is TRBJ2-7; D is ambiguous. Per the germline V gene, CDR1 is SQVTM and CDR2 is ANQGSEA. The CDR3 extends over 16 amino acids. V lost 4 bases to trimming and J lost 5 bases, with 24 bases between them. For the CDR3, the DNA is TGCAGCGTTGTGGTGGAGAGGCCCCTCTCCAGCGACGAGCAGTACTTC. Translated, it gives CSVVVERPLSSDEQYF.

This chain joins TRBV5-1 and TRBJ2-1; D unresolved. Germline-derived CDR1 and CDR2 are SGHRS and YFSETQ. V lost 2 bases and J 0 bases, leaving 6 bases between the germline ends. The CDR3 has 14 residues. CDR3 in amino acids: CASSFVSSYNEQFF. The DNA for the CDR3 is TGCGCCAGCAGCTTCGTTAGCTCCTACAATGAGCAGTTCTTC.

The gene calls are TRBV7-9 and TRBJ2-1, with 14 bases aligning to TRBD2. CDR1 is SEHNR and CDR2 is FQNEAQ in the germline V gene (reference sequence). After removal of 5 bases from V and 9 bases from J, the junction contained 12 bases not matched to a gene. This CDR3 region has 17 residues. The CDR3: CASSAKPGLAGVGEQFF. In DNA, the CDR3 is TGTGCCAGCAGCGCAAAACCGGGACTAGCGGGAGTCGGTGAGCAGTTCTTC.

The chain is built from TRBV27 and TRBJ2-7; a possible D gene is TRBD2 (6 bases). V was shortened by 3 bases and J by 2 bases, with 8 bases between the two germline ends. Germline V gene sequence: CDR1 MNHEY, CDR2 SMNVEV (reference sequence). The CDR3 extends over 13 amino acids. The CDR3 loop is CASSFSGPYEQYF. CDR3 DNA: TGTGCCAGCAGTTTTAGCGGACCCTACGAGCAGTACTTC.

The genes are TRBV18 and TRBJ1-2; possible D gene TRBD1, 5 bases. V was pared by 5 bases and J by 4 bases, with 20 bases between. The CDR3 totals 16 residues. Per germline, CDR1 KGHSH and CDR2 LQKENI. In DNA, the CDR3 is TGTGCCAGCTCAACGGGGCGCGGGGCGGATAGCTATGGCTACACCTTC. Residues: CASSTGRGADSYGYTF.

The chain recombines TRBV7-2 with TRBJ1-5; D is ambiguous. V shed 5 bases and J shed 1 base, with 6 bases lying between them. Looked up from germline, CDR1 is SGHTA and CDR2 is FQGNSA. The CDR3 length is 13 residues. The CDR3, as DNA: TGTGCCAGCAGCCCACACAGCAATCAGCCCCAGCATTTT. Its translation: CASSPHSNQPQHF. Based on the CDR3 plus reference TRBV7-2 and TRBJ1-5, the full variable domain is GAGVSQSPSNKVTEKGKDVELRCDPISGHTALYWYRQSLGQGLEFLIYFQGNSAPDKSGLPSDRFSAERTGGSVSTLTIQRTQQEDSAVYLCASSPHSNQPQHFGDGTRLSIL.

This chain joins TRBV7-6 and TRBJ2-1; 11 positions agree with TRBD2. CDR1 is SGHVS and CDR2 is FNYEAQ in the germline V gene. V lost 0 bases and J lost 6; bases outside the gene matches: 4. This CDR3 comprises 16 residues. The CDR3 DNA is TGTGCCAGCAGCTTAGCTCTAGCGGGGGGTGTCAATGAGCAGTTCTTC. The encoded protein is CASSLALAGGVNEQFF.